This T cell receptor beta chain was recovered during a study of identical twins. TCRdb used MiXCR to reprocess the 5' RACE reads, holding one entry per CDR3 protein. The table lists about 530,000 distinct CDR3 sequences, roughly 15% of them singletons. This clonotype came up a few times. This CDR3 contains 15 residues. After removal of 3 bases from V and 9 bases from J, the junction contained 6 bases not matched to a gene. The germline V gene has CDR1 ENHRY and CDR2 SYGVKD. These same data were also listed under a study on yellow fever vaccine responses in identical twins.

The rearrangement uses TRBV10-3 and TRBJ2-1; 12 bases map to TRBD2. The receptor was isolated from a woman under 30 in good health. The sequenced material came from CD4+ T cells sorted from blood. CDR3 DNA: TGTGCCATCAGTGATGGGTCTAGCGGGAGGGCTGAGCAGTTCTTC. It codes for CAISDGSSGRAEQFF.